Presented here are 15 T cell receptor beta chains from one specimen sequenced in a study of human T cells and chemical hapten exposure. Regarding time point: patch test 1, 2 weeks after DPC sensitization. Treatment reported: therapeutic diphenylcyclopropenone sensitization with weekly scalp DPC. MiXCR, run by TCRdb on the RACE reads, gives a single entry per CDR3 protein. The sample holds 380,000 or so distinct CDR3 sequences; around 5% are singletons and the top ten take under 2.5%. The sequencing here drew on whole blood, taken in connection with sensitization to the hapten diphenylcyclopropenone (DPC). These receptors came from a woman aged 45 to 65 with alopecia areata. Some clones in this sample may be carry-over from other donors' samples.

This clonotype has ten or more counts. The chain links TRBV12-3 or TRBV12-4 to TRBJ1-1; D call uncertain. There are 13 residues in the CDR3. V was trimmed by 7 bases and J by 1 base, leaving 10 bases between them. The CDR3, as DNA: TGTGCCAGCACCATGACGGGGAACACTGAAGCTTTCTTT. Its protein is CASTMTGNTEAFF.

Ten or more counts support this clonotype. The chain employs TRBV28 and TRBJ2-5; 9 positions agree with TRBD2. Trimming took 3 bases from V and 5 from J; bases not matched to a gene: 10. The CDR3 runs to 16 residues. Germline V gene lookup returns CDR1 MDHEN and CDR2 SYDVKM. CDR3 sequence reads: CASSFWREGPGETQYF. CDR3 DNA: TGTGCCAGCAGTTTTTGGCGGGAGGGCCCGGGGGAGACCCAGTACTTC.

A few counts support this clonotype. The V call is TRBV12-3 or TRBV12-4, the J call TRBJ1-6, with D possibly being TRBD1 (6 bases). CDR3 length: 13 residues. The ends were cut back, 5 bases at V and 10 bases at J, with 12 bases in the middle. In DNA, the CDR3 is TGTGCCAGCAGTGCAGGACAGTACTCACCCCTCCACTTT. Translating gives CASSAGQYSPLHF.

This clonotype was detected many times. The CDR3, as DNA: TGTGCCAGCAGCCAAGATGCGGGACTAGCGCGAAATGAGCAGTTCTTC. This translates into CASSQDAGLARNEQFF. The J gene is TRBJ2-1, the V gene TRBV4-2; 10 positions agree with TRBD2. The trim removed 0 bases at V and 7 bases at J, leaving 6 bases unmatched. The CDR3 contains 16 residues. CDR1 LGHNA and CDR2 YNFKEQ come from the germline V gene.

The rearrangement uses TRBV4-3 and TRBJ2-1; D is uncertain. V lost 1 base to trimming and J lost 9 bases, with 13 bases between them. This CDR3 contains 14 residues. CDR1 and CDR2 (germline): LGHNA, YSLEER. The CDR3 nucleotides read TGCGCCAGCAGCCAAGGAACGCGGCACAGTGAGCAGTTCTTC. Its protein product is CASSQGTRHSEQFF.

This clonotype was counted between two and nine times. J is TRBJ1-3 and V is TRBV18; D unresolved. Germline V lookup: CDR1 KGHSH, CDR2 LQKENI. CDR3 length: 15 amino acids. V was clipped by 3 bases and J by 0 bases, with 9 bases between them. The CDR3 DNA reads TGTGCCAGCTCACCGCAAGAGAGCTCTGGAAACACCATATATTTT. Translated, it gives CASSPQESSGNTIYF.

This chain joins TRBV12-3 or TRBV12-4 and TRBJ1-5; D is uncertain. This CDR3 contains 14 residues. Between the trimmed V and J ends, which lost 6 bases and 5 bases, there was a span of 14 bases. This chain's CDR3 is CASSRSYGDQPQHF. In DNA, the CDR3 is TGTGCCAGCAGCCGTAGTTACGGGGATCAGCCCCAGCATTTT.

The chain links TRBV20-1 to TRBJ1-4, with D perhaps TRBD1 (5 bases). Germline V CDR1 and CDR2: DFQATT, SNEGSKA (reference sequence). Between the trimmed V and J ends, which lost 4 bases and 5 bases, there was a span of 8 bases. The CDR3 totals 12 residues. CDR3 residues: CSATGRNEKLFF. The CDR3 coding sequence is TGCAGTGCTACGGGACGGAATGAAAAACTGTTTTTT.

For this clonotype: A much larger clone differs from this one at a single base, so this may be a read error. The chain employs TRBV25-1 and TRBJ2-5; 8 bases are shared with TRBD2. The V gene end was trimmed by 5 bases and the J gene end by 4 bases; junction bases not matched to a gene: 12. Germline V lookup: CDR1 MGHDK, CDR2 SYGVNS. This CDR3 has 16 amino acids. CDR3: CASSNVGLASGETQYF. CDR3 sequence (DNA): TGTGCCAGCAGTAACGTCGGACTAGCATCGGGAGAGACCCAGTACTTC.

In this sample, this clonotype turned up a few times. The rearrangement uses TRBV7-9 and TRBJ1-1, with 7 bases fitting TRBD1. The germline V gene has CDR1 SEHNR and CDR2 FQNEAQ (reference sequence). After removal of 5 bases from V and 4 bases from J, the junction contained 4 bases not matched to a gene. CDR3 length: 13 amino acids. The CDR3 here is CASSTQGPTEAFF. Written as DNA, the CDR3 is TGTGCCAGCAGCACACAGGGGCCCACTGAAGCTTTCTTT.

This clonotype was seen more than once but under ten times. The chain carries TRBV29-1 and TRBJ1-5; D possibly corresponds to TRBD1 (6 bases). Germline CDR1 SQVTM, CDR2 ANQGSEA. This CDR3 is built from 13 residues. V was pared by 5 bases and J by 4 bases, with 12 bases between. The CDR3 is CSVITGRNQPQHF. The DNA of the CDR3 is TGCAGCGTTATCACAGGGAGGAATCAGCCCCAGCATTTT.

This clonotype came up a few times. The chain combines TRBV5-6 with TRBJ2-1; the match to TRBD2 covers 13 bases. The CDR3 loop spans 16 amino acids. The V segment lost 4 bases and the J segment 4 bases; nucleotides outside the gene matches: 5. Germline loops: CDR1 SGHDT, CDR2 YYEEEE. The CDR3 protein is CASSLGLAGSYNEQFF. CDR3 DNA sequence: TGTGCCAGCAGCCTGGGACTAGCGGGATCTTACAATGAGCAGTTCTTC.

Notes on this clonotype: A single base separates this from a much larger clone, so it may be a read error. CDR3 region: CASSSQGTCQPQHF. The CDR3 DNA sequence: TGTGCCAGCAGCTCACAGGGCACGTGTCAGCCCCAGCATTTT. The J gene is TRBJ1-5, the V gene TRBV5-8; possible D gene TRBD1, 6 bases. The CDR3 is 14 amino acids. The germline V and J ends were trimmed by 3 bases and 6 bases, with 13 bases remaining between them. Germline V CDR1 and CDR2: SGHTS, YDEGEE.

This clonotype was seen more than once but under ten times. The chain couples TRBV24-1 to TRBJ2-3; 10 bases fit TRBD1. The CDR3 runs to 16 residues. The V gene's germline CDR1 is KGHDR and CDR2 SFDVKD. Trimming cost V 2 bases and J 4 bases; bases outside gene matches: 5. The CDR3, as DNA: TGTGCCACCAGTGATTGGGGACAGGGGAGCGCAGATACGCAGTATTTT. Its protein is CATSDWGQGSADTQYF.

The J gene is TRBJ2-5, the V gene TRBV15, with unresolved D. Trimming pared 3 bases from V and 5 bases from J, leaving 25 bases between. Germline V lookup: CDR1 LNHNV, CDR2 YYDKDF (reference sequence). The CDR3 covers 18 residues. DNA for the CDR3: TGTGCCACCAGCAGTGGTAGGCTATTAGGCCGAGCCACGGAGACCCAGTACTTC. Protein sequence: CATSSGRLLGRATETQYF.